A single count supports the clone carrying this TCR beta chain. Its target is not known. Germline V CDR1 and CDR2: MNHEY, SVGAGI. J lost 9 bases, V lost 5 bases, and 10 bases had no gene match. This CDR3 is built from 14 residues. Profiled with immunoSEQ multiplex PCR; TCRdb holds only in-frame clones, not every one. The data hold approximately 67,000 clones, with 83% observed a single time. The data stem from a study of OX40 agonist ivuxolimab in advanced cancers. Study background: Ivuxolimab was administered intravenously to patients at 0.01 to 10 mg/kg every 2 weeks. Past anti-PD-1, anti-PD-L1 or anti-CTLA-4 therapy was accepted, and 40% had received some.

Study results and limitations: Blood T cells, both CD4+ and CD8+, expanded clonally by week 6 at 0.1 to 3.0 mg/kg.

The sequence was obtained from an adult with an advanced solid tumor such as melanoma, head and neck, liver or kidney cancer. The gene calls are TRBV6-5 and TRBJ1-5, with 7 bases aligning to TRBD1. Sequencing used CD4+ or CD8+ T cells sorted from blood, obtained in a trial of the OX40 agonist ivuxolimab. The CDR3 region has the DNA TGTGCCAGCAGTGGCAGACAGGGTTTACGGCCCCAGCATTTT. Protein product: CASSGRQGLRPQHF.